This passage covers 12 T cell receptor beta chains from one sample sequenced in a study of blood T cell repertoires in COVID-19. Generated by immunoSEQ multiplex PCR, the TCRdb table keeps only in-frame clones and is missing some. The sample includes roughly 230,000 clones, 80% to 90% of them seen just once. The sample was peripheral blood. All receptors come from a man in his forties with acute or convalescent COVID-19.

The chain combines TRBV10-2 with TRBJ1-3; D gene ambiguous. This CDR3 is built from 12 residues. Germline lookup yields CDR1 WSHSY and CDR2 SAAADI. V was pared by 3 bases and J by 4 bases, with 4 bases between. The CDR3 DNA is TGCGCCAGCAGTGAACGGGGAAACACCATATATTTT. This translates into CASSERGNTIYF.

The table lists this clone with a count of one. V gene TRBV9 combines with J gene TRBJ2-1; tentative D call: TRBD1 (5 bases). The CDR3 spans 16 residues. Germline V gene lookup returns CDR1 SGDLS and CDR2 YYNGEE. With 4 bases removed from V and 1 base from J, the gap between germline ends came to 15 bases. The CDR3 is CASSRNPDSSYNEQFF. In nucleotides, the CDR3 is TGTGCCAGCAGCCGGAACCCCGACAGTTCCTACAATGAGCAGTTCTTC. Full variable domain (missing parts from reference TRBV9 and TRBJ2-1): DSGVTQTPKHLITATGQRVTLRCSPRSGDLSVYWYQQSLDQGLQFLIQYYNGEERAKGNILERFSAQQFPDLHSELNLSSLELGDSALYFCASSRNPDSSYNEQFFGPGTRLTVL.

This rearrangement joins TRBV9 to TRBJ1-4; maybe TRBD1 (6 bases). The CDR3 extends over 14 amino acids. The V and J ends lost 4 bases and 8 bases respectively, with 15 bases between them. Per the germline V gene, CDR1 is SGDLS and CDR2 is YYNGEE. In DNA form, the CDR3 reads TGTGCCAGCAGCCCCGACGGGGGGGCCGAAAAACTGTTTTTT. This gives the protein CASSPDGGAEKLFF.

This clone has only a few counts. The rearrangement links TRBV11-2 to TRBJ1-1, with D possibly matching TRBD1 (5 bases). This CDR3 has 15 amino acids. The V and J ends lost 3 bases and 1 base respectively, with 12 bases between them. From germline, CDR1 is SGHAT and CDR2 FQNNGV. The chain's CDR3 is CASSLLGGENTEAFF. The CDR3 DNA is TGTGCCAGCAGCTTGTTGGGGGGAGAGAACACTGAAGCTTTCTTT.

The chain recombines TRBV6-2 or TRBV6-3 with TRBJ1-1, with 7 bases aligning to TRBD1. Germline V CDR1 and CDR2: MNHEY, SVGEGT. This CDR3 is 14 amino acids long. V was pared by 5 bases and J by 3 bases, with 6 bases of the junction left unmatched. The CDR3 region is CASSTGTEYTEAFF. In DNA form, the CDR3 reads TGTGCCAGCAGTACCGGGACAGAGTACACTGAAGCTTTCTTT.

The V gene is TRBV2, the J gene TRBJ1-2; D not certain. The germline V gene has CDR1 SNHLY and CDR2 FYNNEI. CDR3 length: 8 residues. Trimming shortened V by 10 bases and J by 8 bases, and 5 bases separated the two germline ends. The CDR3 here is CAIVGYTF. CDR3 DNA: TGTGCCATAGTAGGCTACACCTTC.

The V gene is TRBV18, the J gene TRBJ2-2, with TRBD2 matching over 8 bases. The CDR3 loop spans 17 amino acids. V shed 1 base, J shed 4 bases, and the junction held 8 bases outside the gene matches. The V gene's germline CDR1 is KGHSH and CDR2 LQKENI. The CDR3 reads CASSPQNRGGVTGELFF. In nucleotides, the CDR3 is TGTGCCAGCTCACCACAGAACCGGGGGGGCGTCACCGGGGAGCTGTTTTTT.

This clone was observed a single time. The chain has TRBV27 and TRBJ2-1, with 13 bases fitting TRBD2. Trimming at V came to 5 bases and at J to 7 bases, leaving 11 bases not matched to a gene. This CDR3 is 17 amino acids long. Germline V CDR1 and CDR2: MNHEY, SMNVEV (reference sequence). This CDR3 reads CASSIQLLAGGRNEQFF. CDR3 nucleotides: TGTGCCAGCAGTATACAATTACTAGCGGGGGGGCGTAATGAGCAGTTCTTC.

CDR3 nucleotide sequence: TGTGCCAGCAGCAGACTTGGACAGGGCGACTATGGCTACACCTTC. It codes for CASSRLGQGDYGYTF. The chain uses TRBV7-2 and TRBJ1-2, with TRBD1 matching over 8 bases. V trimming: 5 bases; J trimming: 3 bases; junction bases outside the gene matches: 8. The CDR3 spans 15 residues. The germline V gene has CDR1 SGHTA and CDR2 FQGNSA.

V is TRBV14 and J is TRBJ2-7; maybe TRBD2 (5 bases). V lost 0 bases and J 0 bases, leaving 15 bases between the germline ends. This CDR3 has 17 residues. Germline lookup yields CDR1 SGHDN and CDR2 FVKESK. CDR3 DNA sequence: TGTGCCAGCAGCCAAGACCCCCGGACTGCGACCTCCTACGAGCAGTACTTC. The encoded protein is CASSQDPRTATSYEQYF.

The rearrangement uses TRBV19 and TRBJ2-5; perhaps TRBD2 as D (5 bases). V was clipped by 6 bases and J by 2 bases, with 16 bases between them. CDR3 length equals 15 residues. Per germline, CDR1 LNHDA and CDR2 SQIVND (reference sequence). DNA of the CDR3: TGTGCCAGTAGGTCCACCGGTCGCGGGCAAGAGACCCAGTACTTC. Amino acid sequence: CASRSTGRGQETQYF.

A remark on this clone: Different DNA sequences within this sample yield the same CDR3. The chain combines TRBV19 with TRBJ1-3; D uncertain. Per germline, CDR1 LNHDA and CDR2 SQIVND (reference sequence). Trimming left V 4 bases short and J 1 base short, with 5 bases between. The length of the CDR3 is 13 residues. This chain's CDR3 is CASSTGSGNTIYF. DNA for the CDR3: TGTGCCAGTAGTACCGGGTCTGGAAACACCATATATTTT.